The 11 T cell receptor beta chains in this list originate from one sample, sequenced in a study of CD8 T cells in Susac syndrome. Random hexamers served to reverse transcribe about 0.5 to 1 ug RNA. One entry per CDR3 protein, called by TCRdb with MiXCR from the immunoSEQ multiplex PCR reads. The sample holds a few hundred thousand distinct CDR3 sequences, approximately 95% seen once. Sequenced input: CD4+ T cells from PBMCs. The source of these receptors is a human donor with multiple sclerosis.

The chain couples TRBV12-3 or TRBV12-4 to TRBJ1-1; tentative D call: TRBD1 (5 bases). V lost 5 bases and J lost 1, with 14 bases in between. This CDR3 contains 15 residues. Here the CDR3 DNA reads TGTGCCAGCAGTGTCCGGGACGGAAGGAACACTGAAGCTTTCTTT. It specifies CASSVRDGRNTEAFF.

The chain joins TRBV28 to TRBJ2-3; TRBD2 matches 9 bases. The germline CDR1 and CDR2 sequences are MDHEN and SYDVKM. V was pared by 7 bases and J by 10 bases, with 6 bases of the junction left unmatched. The CDR3 totals 12 residues. The CDR3 sequence: CASTYSGGAQYF. The CDR3 bases are TGTGCCAGCACCTATAGCGGGGGTGCGCAGTATTTT.

This sequence joins TRBV7-2 and TRBJ2-7; 7 bases fit TRBD1. The length of the CDR3 is 13 residues. The V gene end was trimmed by 4 bases and the J gene end by 0 bases; junction bases not matched to a gene: 0. From germline, CDR1 is SGHTA and CDR2 FQGNSA. The CDR3 DNA follows: TGTGCCAGCAGCTGGGACAGCTCCTACGAGCAGTACTTC. It encodes CASSWDSSYEQYF.

J is TRBJ2-7 and V is TRBV10-3; 8 bases are shared with TRBD2. Germline V CDR1 and CDR2: ENHRY, SYGVKD. This CDR3 region has 14 residues. Trimming took 5 bases from V and 3 from J; bases not matched to a gene: 6. CDR3 nucleotide sequence: TGTGCCATCAGTTACGAGGGACTAGGCTACGAGCAGTACTTC. It specifies CAISYEGLGYEQYF.

The rearrangement links TRBV30 to TRBJ1-6; D gene unclear. Germline lookup yields CDR1 GTSNPN and CDR2 SVGIG (reference sequence). The V end was cut by 2 bases, the J end by 10 bases, with 9 bases between. The CDR3 sequence is 12 residues long. CDR3 sequence (DNA): TGTGCCTGGAGTATAGGTTCCTCACCCCTCCACTTT. This encodes CAWSIGSSPLHF.

The chain recombines TRBV4-1 with TRBJ1-2, with D maybe TRBD1 (6 bases). Germline assignment: CDR1 MGHRA and CDR2 YSYEKL. Between the trimmed V and J ends, which lost 0 bases and 5 bases, there was a span of 10 bases. The CDR3 sequence is 14 residues long. This CDR3 is CASSQDPGVYGYTF. The CDR3 DNA reads as TGCGCCAGCAGCCAAGATCCAGGGGTTTATGGCTACACCTTC.

The CDR3 loop is CASSYSAGNNEQFF. For the CDR3, the DNA is TGTGCCAGCAGTTACTCAGCGGGGAACAATGAGCAGTTCTTC. This sequence joins TRBV6-6 and TRBJ2-1, with 7 bases lining up with TRBD2. The J segment lost 5 bases and the V segment lost 0 bases, leaving 1 base of the junction unmatched. Looked up from germline, CDR1 is MNHNY and CDR2 is SVGAGI (reference sequence). The CDR3 covers 14 residues.

The chain uses TRBV27 and TRBJ2-1; 13 nucleotides line up with TRBD2. The CDR3 extends over 19 amino acids. Germline lookup yields CDR1 MNHEY and CDR2 SMNVEV (reference sequence). J gave up 0 bases and V 6 bases, and 11 bases lay outside the gene matches. This chain's CDR3 is CASRTTSGGSGSSYNEQFF. CDR3 coding DNA: TGTGCCAGCAGGACGACTAGCGGGGGGTCAGGGAGCTCCTACAATGAGCAGTTCTTC.

The chain is built from TRBV5-6 and TRBJ2-2; TRBD1 might be the D (5 bases). Trimming shortened V by 2 bases and J by 0 bases, and 8 bases separated the two germline ends. Germline lookup yields CDR1 SGHDT and CDR2 YYEEEE. The CDR3 consists of 15 residues. The CDR3 DNA reads TGTGCCAGCAGCTTCCAGACAGCGAACACCGGGGAGCTGTTTTTT. Translating gives CASSFQTANTGELFF.

The genes are TRBV29-1 and TRBJ1-3, with a weak D call TRBD1 (6 bases). Trimming took off 6 bases at V and 0 bases at J, with 6 bases between the two ends. Germline CDR1 SQVTM, CDR2 ANQGSEA. The CDR3 extends over 12 amino acids. CDR3 loop: CSVDSSGNTIYF. In DNA, the CDR3 is TGCAGCGTGGACAGCTCTGGAAACACCATATATTTT.

The chain carries TRBV4-1 and TRBJ2-5; TRBD1 might be the D (6 bases). Germline-derived CDR1 and CDR2 are MGHRA and YSYEKL. The CDR3 sequence is 15 residues long. Trimming removed 0 bases from V and 1 base from J, with 9 bases in between. CDR3 protein: CASSQEMTGQETQYF. The DNA for the CDR3 is TGCGCCAGCAGCCAAGAAATGACAGGCCAAGAGACCCAGTACTTC.